This T cell receptor beta chain was sequenced during a study of cytomegalovirus exposure and HLA in healthy donors. TCRdb keeps only in-frame clones here, not all; method: immunoSEQ multiplex PCR. Here the sample spans roughly 150,000 clones, about 87% being singletons. Trimming removed 4 bases at V and 1 base at J, with 10 bases between. The CDR3 sequence is 14 residues long. Per germline, CDR1 ENHRY and CDR2 SYGVKD. Findings and limits, study-wide: CMV antigen specificity was confirmed in vitro for a few CMV-associated chains.

Concerning this clone itself: No antigen is known for it.

The chain joins TRBV10-3 to TRBJ1-1; D gene unclear. The specimen sequenced was PBMCs. This receptor was obtained from a man between 18 and 35 years old in good health and CMV-seropositive. The CDR3 nucleotides are TGTGCCATCAGTGGGGAGGGTTCGAACACTGAAGCTTTCTTT. This codes for CAISGEGSNTEAFF.